The sequence of this TCR beta chain was determined in a study of blood T cell repertoires in COVID-19 (dated by TCRdb to 2018 to 2021). Regarding the complete study: Samples from collaborators originated in the United States, Italy and Spain and spanned both the acute and convalescent phases of COVID-19. The prospective study material was composed of cDNA or gDNA derived from T cells, B-cell-depleted T cells, or PBMCs. The dataset comprised deeply sampled blood TCRbeta repertoires from subjects exposed to, actively infected with, or recovered from COVID-19. The repertoires were released in a freely available public database meant as a resource for research on the immune response to SARS-CoV-2. Samples came from the ongoing ImmuneRACE study (first 160 participants) plus 1,254 subjects from 6 global collaborators. Nearly every sample came with metadata listing a de-identified subject ID, COVID-19 status, age in years and sex. Where available, HLA class I and class II types were taken from metadata supplied by the sample provider and were not determined by assay-based typing. Results the study describes overall, beyond this receptor: The amount of clinical and demographic metadata varied by source and participant and was provided uncurated.

Participants in the prospective study were enrolled through a virtual design, were aged roughly 18 to 100 years, and lived in 24 United States geographic areas. Cohort assignment in the prospective study relied on participant-reported clinical history from a screening survey and a study questionnaire. Exposed participants had been in contact, within 2 weeks of entering the study, with a person who had a PCR-confirmed or clinician-diagnosed case of COVID-19. Mobile phlebotomists in the prospective study collected whole blood, serum and a nasopharyngeal or oropharyngeal swab from every participant. Participants in the prospective study had the option to provide additional blood draws and questionnaires over a roughly 2-month period. Before DNA extraction, blood samples from the prospective study were shipped at room temperature or frozen. V and J are truncated by 4 bases and 3 bases respectively, leaving an intervening sequence of 18 bases. From the cysteine up to the phenylalanine, the CDR3 has a length of 16 residues. Of the read, only the CDR3 DNA is kept; its 48 bases are in frame from base 1. Via the germline V gene (reference sequence), CDR1 is GTSNPN and CDR2 SVGIG.

This clone was recorded only once. What this receptor recognizes is not known. Base qualities were left out, and no much larger clone turns up one base away. The immunoSEQ Assay, a bias-controlled multiplex PCR, was used to amplify TCRbeta CDR3 regions from genomic DNA. As for how the authors treated the data: Nucleated cell counts per sample were estimated from amplification of reference gene primers within the assay. To quantify the absolute abundance of each unique TCRbeta CDR3 rearrangement, sequence reads were collapsed and filtered. For each sample, productive Simpson clonality was calculated as the square root of Simpson's diversity index across productive rearrangements. TCRdb holds this immuneACCESS table with in-frame rearrangements only. Some clones are missing; in checked studies, unresolved V genes explain under half, and the rest has no known cause. The DNA was the basis for D and trimming; V, J and clone size are from that table. This sample lists 360,000 or so clones; approximately 91% were detected once. The ten biggest clones cover 1% of the sample.

Material for sequencing was PBMCs or T cells enriched from blood (not recorded which). The source of this sequence is a woman aged 25 to 39 who had been exposed to COVID-19. Recombination joined TRBV30 with TRBJ2-2, with the D gene not clear enough to name. The DNA sequence reads TGTGCCTGGACCCCAGGTTTCGGCACCTACACCGGGGAGCTGTTTTTT. Its protein reads: CAWTPGFGTYTGELFF.